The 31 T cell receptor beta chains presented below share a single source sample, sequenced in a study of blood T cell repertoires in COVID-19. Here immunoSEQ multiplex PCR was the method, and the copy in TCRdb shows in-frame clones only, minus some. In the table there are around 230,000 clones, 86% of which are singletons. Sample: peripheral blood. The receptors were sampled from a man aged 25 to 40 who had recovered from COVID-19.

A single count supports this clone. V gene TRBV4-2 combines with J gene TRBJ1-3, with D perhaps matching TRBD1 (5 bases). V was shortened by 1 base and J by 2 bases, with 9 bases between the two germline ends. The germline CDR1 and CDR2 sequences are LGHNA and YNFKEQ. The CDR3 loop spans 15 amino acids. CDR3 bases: TGTGCCAGCAGCCAAGTCAGGGAGGCTGGAAACACCATATATTTT. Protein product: CASSQVREAGNTIYF.

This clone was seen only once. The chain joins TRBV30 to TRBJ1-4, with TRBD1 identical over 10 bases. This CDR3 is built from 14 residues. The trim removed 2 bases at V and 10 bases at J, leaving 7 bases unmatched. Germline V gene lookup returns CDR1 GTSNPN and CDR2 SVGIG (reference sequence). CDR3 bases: TGTGCCTGGAGTCCTGACAGGGGGCGGGTAAAACTGTTTTTT. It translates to CAWSPDRGRVKLFF.

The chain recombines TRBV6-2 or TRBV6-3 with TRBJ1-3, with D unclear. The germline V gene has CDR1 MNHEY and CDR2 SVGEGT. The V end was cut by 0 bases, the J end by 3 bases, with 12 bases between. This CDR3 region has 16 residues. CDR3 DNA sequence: TGTGCCAGCAGTTACTCCTCCGAGGGCCGTGGAAACACCATATATTTT. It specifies CASSYSSEGRGNTIYF.

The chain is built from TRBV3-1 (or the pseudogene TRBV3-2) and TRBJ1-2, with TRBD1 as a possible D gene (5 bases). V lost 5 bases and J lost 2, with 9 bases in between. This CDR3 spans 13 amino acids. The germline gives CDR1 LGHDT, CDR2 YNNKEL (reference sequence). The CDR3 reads CASSSDTNYGYTF. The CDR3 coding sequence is TGTGCCAGCAGCTCGGACACGAACTATGGCTACACCTTC.

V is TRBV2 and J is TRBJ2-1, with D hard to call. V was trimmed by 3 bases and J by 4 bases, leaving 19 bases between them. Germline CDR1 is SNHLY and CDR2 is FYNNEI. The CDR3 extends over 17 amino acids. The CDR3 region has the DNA TGTGCCAGCAGTGAGAGGAAAACTCCAATCCTTTACAATGAGCAGTTCTTC. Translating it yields CASSERKTPILYNEQFF.

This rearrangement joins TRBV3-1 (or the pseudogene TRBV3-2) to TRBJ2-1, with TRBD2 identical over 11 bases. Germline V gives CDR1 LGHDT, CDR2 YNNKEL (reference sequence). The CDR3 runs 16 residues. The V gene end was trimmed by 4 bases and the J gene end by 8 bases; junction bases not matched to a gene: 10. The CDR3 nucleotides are TGTGCCAGCAGCCGATTTGTTTTAGCGGGGGGGGATGAGCAGTTCTTC. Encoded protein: CASSRFVLAGGDEQFF.

The CDR3 nucleotides are TGCGCCAGCAGCCAATGGGACAGCGTTATGTATGGCTACACCTTC. As protein: CASSQWDSVMYGYTF. The chain employs TRBV4-1 and TRBJ1-2; TRBD1 matches 7 bases. The CDR3 contains 15 residues. V was clipped by 2 bases and J by 5 bases; unmatched bases: 8. From germline, CDR1 is MGHRA and CDR2 YSYEKL.

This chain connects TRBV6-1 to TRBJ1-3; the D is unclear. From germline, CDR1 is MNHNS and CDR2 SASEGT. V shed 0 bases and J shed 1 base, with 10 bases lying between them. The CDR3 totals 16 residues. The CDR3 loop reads CASSEARGSSGNTIYF. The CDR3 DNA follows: TGTGCCAGCAGTGAAGCCCGCGGTTCTTCTGGAAACACCATATATTTT.

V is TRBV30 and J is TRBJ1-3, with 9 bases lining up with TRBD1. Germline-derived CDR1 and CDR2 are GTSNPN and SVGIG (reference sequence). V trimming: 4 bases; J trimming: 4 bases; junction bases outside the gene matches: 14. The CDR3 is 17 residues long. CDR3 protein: CAWKTQPGQGSGNTIYF. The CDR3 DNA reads TGTGCCTGGAAAACACAACCGGGACAGGGATCAGGAAACACCATATATTTT.

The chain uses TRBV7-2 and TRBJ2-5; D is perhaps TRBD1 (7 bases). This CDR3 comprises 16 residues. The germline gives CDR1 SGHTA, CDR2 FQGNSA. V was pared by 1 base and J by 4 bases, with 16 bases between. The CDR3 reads CASSLETGDGGETQYF. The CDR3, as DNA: TGTGCCAGCAGCTTAGAAACAGGGGACGGGGGAGAGACCCAGTACTTC.

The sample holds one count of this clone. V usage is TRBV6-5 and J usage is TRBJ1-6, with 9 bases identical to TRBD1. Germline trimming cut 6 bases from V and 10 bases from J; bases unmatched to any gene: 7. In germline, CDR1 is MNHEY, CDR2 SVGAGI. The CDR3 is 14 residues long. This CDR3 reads CASSSGTGYSPLHF. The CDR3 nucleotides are TGTGCCAGCAGCTCCGGGACAGGGTACTCACCCCTCCACTTT.

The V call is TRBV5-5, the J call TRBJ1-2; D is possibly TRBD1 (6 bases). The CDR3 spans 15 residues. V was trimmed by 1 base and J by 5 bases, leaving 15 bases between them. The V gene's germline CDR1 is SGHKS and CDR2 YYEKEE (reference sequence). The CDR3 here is CASSLLFGQHYGYTF. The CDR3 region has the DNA TGTGCCAGCAGCTTGTTGTTTGGACAGCATTATGGCTACACCTTC.

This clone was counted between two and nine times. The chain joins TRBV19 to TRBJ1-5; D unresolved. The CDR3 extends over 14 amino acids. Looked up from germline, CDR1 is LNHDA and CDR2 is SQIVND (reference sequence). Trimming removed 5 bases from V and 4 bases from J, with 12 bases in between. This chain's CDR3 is CASSPLLPNQPQHF. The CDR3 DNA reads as TGTGCCAGTAGTCCGTTACTCCCTAATCAGCCCCAGCATTTT.

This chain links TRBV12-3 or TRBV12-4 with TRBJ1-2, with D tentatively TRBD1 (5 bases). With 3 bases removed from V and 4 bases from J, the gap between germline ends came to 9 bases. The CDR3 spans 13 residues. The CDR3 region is CASSFRGIYGYTF. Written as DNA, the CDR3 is TGTGCCAGCAGTTTTCGGGGGATCTATGGCTACACCTTC.

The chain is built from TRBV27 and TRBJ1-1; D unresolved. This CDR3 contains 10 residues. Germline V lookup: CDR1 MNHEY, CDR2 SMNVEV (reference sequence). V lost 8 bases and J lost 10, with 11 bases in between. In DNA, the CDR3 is TGTGCCAGCGGCCCGGCGGGAGCTTTCTTT. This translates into CASGPAGAFF.

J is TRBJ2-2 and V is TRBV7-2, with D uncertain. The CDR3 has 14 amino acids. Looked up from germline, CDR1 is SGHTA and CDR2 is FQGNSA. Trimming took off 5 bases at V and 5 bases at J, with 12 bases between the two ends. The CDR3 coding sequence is TGTGCCAGCAGCCCTAGGTTTCAAACCGGGGAGCTGTTTTTT. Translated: CASSPRFQTGELFF.

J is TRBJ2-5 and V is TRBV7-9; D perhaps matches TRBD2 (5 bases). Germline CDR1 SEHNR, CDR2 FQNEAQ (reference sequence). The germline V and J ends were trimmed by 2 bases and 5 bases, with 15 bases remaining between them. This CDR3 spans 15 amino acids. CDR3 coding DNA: TGTGCCAGCAGCTTAAAACAAGGGTGGGAGGAGACCCAGTACTTC. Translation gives CASSLKQGWEETQYF. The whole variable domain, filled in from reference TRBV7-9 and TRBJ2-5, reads DTGVSQNPRHKITKRGQNVTFRCDPISEHNRLYWYRQTLGQGPEFLTYFQNEAQLEKSRLLSDRFSAERPKGSFSTLEIQRTEQGDSAMYLCASSLKQGWEETQYFGPGTRLLVL.

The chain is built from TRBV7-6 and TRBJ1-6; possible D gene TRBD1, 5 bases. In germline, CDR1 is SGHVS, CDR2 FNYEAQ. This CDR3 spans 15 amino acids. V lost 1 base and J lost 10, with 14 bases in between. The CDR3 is CASSLEFGGASPLHF. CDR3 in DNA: TGTGCCAGCAGCTTAGAGTTCGGGGGAGCGTCACCCCTCCACTTT.

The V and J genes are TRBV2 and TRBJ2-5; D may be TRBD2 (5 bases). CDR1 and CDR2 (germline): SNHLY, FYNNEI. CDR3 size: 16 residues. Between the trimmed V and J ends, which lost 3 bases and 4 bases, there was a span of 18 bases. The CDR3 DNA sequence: TGTGCCAGCAGTGAGTTCGGGGAAGGGTATGGAGAGACCCAGTACTTC. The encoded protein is CASSEFGEGYGETQYF.

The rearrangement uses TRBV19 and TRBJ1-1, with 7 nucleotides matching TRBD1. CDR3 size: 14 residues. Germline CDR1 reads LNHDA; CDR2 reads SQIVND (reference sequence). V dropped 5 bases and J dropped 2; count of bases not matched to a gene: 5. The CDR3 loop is CASSFTGENTEAFF. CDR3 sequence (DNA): TGTGCCAGTAGTTTTACAGGGGAAAACACTGAAGCTTTCTTT.

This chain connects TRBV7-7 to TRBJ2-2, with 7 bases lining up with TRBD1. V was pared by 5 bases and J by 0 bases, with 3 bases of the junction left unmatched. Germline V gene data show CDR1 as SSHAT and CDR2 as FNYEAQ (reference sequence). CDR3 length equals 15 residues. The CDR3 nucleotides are TGTGCCAGCAGCCGGGACAGTACGAACACCGGGGAGCTGTTTTTT. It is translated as CASSRDSTNTGELFF.

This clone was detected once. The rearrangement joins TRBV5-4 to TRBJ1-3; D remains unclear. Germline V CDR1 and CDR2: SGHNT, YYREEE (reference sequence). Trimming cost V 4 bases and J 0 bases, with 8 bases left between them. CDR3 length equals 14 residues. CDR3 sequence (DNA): TGTGCCAGCAGCCCTTGGCCCTCTGGAAACACCATATATTTT. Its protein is CASSPWPSGNTIYF.

Written as DNA, the CDR3 is TGTGCCAGCAGCTTAGAGAAGGGGACACCTTACGAGCAGTACTTC. It yields the protein CASSLEKGTPYEQYF. The chain carries TRBV7-2 and TRBJ2-7; D may be TRBD1 (6 bases). With 1 base removed from V and 4 bases from J, the gap between germline ends came to 14 bases. Looked up from germline, CDR1 is SGHTA and CDR2 is FQGNSA. There are 15 residues in the CDR3. The variable domain in full, completed from reference TRBV7-2 and TRBJ2-7, reads GAGVSQSPSNKVTEKGKDVELRCDPISGHTALYWYRQSLGQGLEFLIYFQGNSAPDKSGLPSDRFSAERTGGSVSTLTIQRTQQEDSAVYLCASSLEKGTPYEQYFGPGTRLTVT.

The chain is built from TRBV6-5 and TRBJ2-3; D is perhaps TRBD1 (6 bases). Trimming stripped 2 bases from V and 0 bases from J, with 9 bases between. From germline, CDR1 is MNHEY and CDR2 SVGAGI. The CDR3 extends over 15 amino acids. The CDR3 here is CASSYRQGSTDTQYF. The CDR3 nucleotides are TGTGCCAGCAGTTACAGGCAGGGGAGCACAGATACGCAGTATTTT.

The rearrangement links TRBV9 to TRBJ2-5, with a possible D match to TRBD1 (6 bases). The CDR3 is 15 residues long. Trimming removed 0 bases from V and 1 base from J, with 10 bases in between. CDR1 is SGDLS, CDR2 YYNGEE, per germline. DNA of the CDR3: TGTGCCAGCAGCGTAGCGGACAGCTTCCAAGAGACCCAGTACTTC. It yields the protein CASSVADSFQETQYF.

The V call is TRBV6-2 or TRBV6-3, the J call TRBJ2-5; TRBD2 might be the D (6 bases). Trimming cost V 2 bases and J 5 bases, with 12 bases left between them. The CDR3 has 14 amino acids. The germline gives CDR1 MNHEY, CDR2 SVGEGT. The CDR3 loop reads CASSYHSGSETQYF. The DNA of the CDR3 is TGTGCCAGCAGTTACCACTCCGGGAGTGAGACCCAGTACTTC.

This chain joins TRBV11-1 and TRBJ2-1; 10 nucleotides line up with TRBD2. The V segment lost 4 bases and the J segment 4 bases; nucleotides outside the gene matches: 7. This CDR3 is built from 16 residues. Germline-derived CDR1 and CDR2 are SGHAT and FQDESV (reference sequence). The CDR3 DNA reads TGTGCCAGCAGCTCCCGCCGACTAGCGGGTTACAATGAGCAGTTCTTC. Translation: CASSSRRLAGYNEQFF.

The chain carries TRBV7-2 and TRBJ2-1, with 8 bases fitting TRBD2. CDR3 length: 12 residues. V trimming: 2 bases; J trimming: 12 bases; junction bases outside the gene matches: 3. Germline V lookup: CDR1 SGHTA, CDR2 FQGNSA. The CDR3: CASSLWLAGQFF. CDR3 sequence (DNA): TGTGCCAGCAGCTTATGGCTAGCGGGGCAGTTCTTC. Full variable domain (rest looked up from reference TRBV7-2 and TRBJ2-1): GAGVSQSPSNKVTEKGKDVELRCDPISGHTALYWYRQSLGQGLEFLIYFQGNSAPDKSGLPSDRFSAERTGGSVSTLTIQRTQQEDSAVYLCASSLWLAGQFFGPGTRLTVL.

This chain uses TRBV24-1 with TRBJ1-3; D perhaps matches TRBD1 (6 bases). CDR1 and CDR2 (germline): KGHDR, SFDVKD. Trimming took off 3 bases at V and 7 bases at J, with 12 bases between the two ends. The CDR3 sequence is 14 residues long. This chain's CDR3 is CATSDKGRGNTIYF. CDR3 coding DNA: TGTGCCACCAGTGATAAGGGCAGGGGCAACACCATATATTTT.

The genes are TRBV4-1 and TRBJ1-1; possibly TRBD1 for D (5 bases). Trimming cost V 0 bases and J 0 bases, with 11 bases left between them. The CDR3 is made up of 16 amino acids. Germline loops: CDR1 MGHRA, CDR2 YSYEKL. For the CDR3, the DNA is TGCGCCAGCAGCCAAGATCGTAACAGGATGAACACTGAAGCTTTCTTT. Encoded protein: CASSQDRNRMNTEAFF.

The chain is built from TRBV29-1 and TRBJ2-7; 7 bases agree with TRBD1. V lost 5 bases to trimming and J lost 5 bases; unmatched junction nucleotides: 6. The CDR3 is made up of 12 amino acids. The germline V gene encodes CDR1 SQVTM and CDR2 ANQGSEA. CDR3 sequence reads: CSVYRGSDEQYF. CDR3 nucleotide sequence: TGCAGCGTTTACAGGGGATCCGACGAGCAGTACTTC.